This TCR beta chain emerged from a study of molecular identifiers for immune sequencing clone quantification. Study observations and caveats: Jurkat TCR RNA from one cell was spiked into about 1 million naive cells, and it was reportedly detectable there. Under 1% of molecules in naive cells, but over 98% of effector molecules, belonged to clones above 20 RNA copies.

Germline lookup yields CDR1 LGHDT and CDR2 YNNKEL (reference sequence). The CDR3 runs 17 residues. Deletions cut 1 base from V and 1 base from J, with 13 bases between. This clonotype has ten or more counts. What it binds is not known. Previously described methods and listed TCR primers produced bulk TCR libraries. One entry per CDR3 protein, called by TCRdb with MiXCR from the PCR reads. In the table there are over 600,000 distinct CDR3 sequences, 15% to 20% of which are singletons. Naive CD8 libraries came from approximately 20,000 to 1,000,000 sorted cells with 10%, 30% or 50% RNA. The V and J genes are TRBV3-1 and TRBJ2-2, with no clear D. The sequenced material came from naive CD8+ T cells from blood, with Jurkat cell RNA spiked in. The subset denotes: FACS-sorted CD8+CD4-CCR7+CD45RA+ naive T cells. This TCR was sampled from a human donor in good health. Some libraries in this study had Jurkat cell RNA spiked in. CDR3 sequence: CASSQVSGSKNTGELFF. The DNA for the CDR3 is TGTGCCAGCAGCCAAGTCTCCGGGTCAAAGAACACCGGGGAGCTGTTTTTT.